The sequence of this TCR beta chain was determined in a study of shared clonotypes between healthy human individuals. Overall study findings and caveats: Limited genetic and exposure-history diversity came from having few donors.

This CDR3 spans 15 amino acids. Germline V gene data show CDR1 as ENHRY and CDR2 as SYGVKD. V shed 6 bases and J 3 bases; nucleotides not matched to a gene: 8. On this clone: Its antigen is as yet unknown.

Sequencing was performed on unsorted PBMC DNA using ten immunoSEQ deep assay plates. The protocol was immunoSEQ multiplex PCR, while the TCRdb copy is restricted to in-frame clones and leaves out a portion. The sample yields about 510,000 clones, over 60% seen once. Sequences were obtained from PBMCs. This chain connects TRBV10-3 to TRBJ1-1; 9 bases map to TRBD1. This sequence originates from a woman aged 40 to 50 in good health. Some clones in this sample may be carry-over from other donors' samples. This CDR3 reads CAIRDYRGQDTEAFF. The CDR3 DNA reads as TGTGCCATCAGAGATTACAGGGGGCAGGACACTGAAGCTTTCTTT.